Here is one T cell receptor beta chain with its context. The sample is drawn from a study of blood T cell repertoires in COVID-19. This table comes from immunoSEQ multiplex PCR, and its TCRdb copy is limited to in-frame clones, with some not included. The profile shows about 76,000 clones, 75% to 90% of them singletons. Germline assignment: CDR1 SNHLY and CDR2 FYNNEI. This CDR3 spans 18 amino acids. After removal of 4 bases from V and 3 bases from J, the junction contained 9 bases not matched to a gene. Sequenced material: peripheral blood. This chain connects TRBV2 to TRBJ1-6, with 10 positions matching TRBD1. The sequence was obtained from a human donor in a cohort sampled during active COVID-19. CDR3 amino acids: CASSVARDRGYYNSPLHF. The CDR3 DNA follows: TGTGCCAGCAGTGTGGCCCGGGACAGGGGATACTATAATTCACCCCTCCACTTT.